Here is one T cell receptor (beta chain) with its context. Its matching antigen is unknown. Trimming shortened V by 0 bases and J by 0 bases, and 11 bases separated the two germline ends. The CDR3 runs 15 residues. CDR1 and CDR2 (germline): GTSNPN, SVGIG (reference sequence). This entry is derived from a study of blood T cells in healthy people across ages. General observations from the study: When set beside aged donors, long-lived donors presented more naive CD4+ cells and higher diversity.

It was with a sample-barcoded 5' primer and a J-beta primer mix that a second PCR of roughly 7 to 12 cycles was run. Every molecule of cDNA carried a tag from a template-switch adaptor with 12 random nucleotides. One entry per CDR3 protein, called by TCRdb with MiXCR from the 5' RACE reads. The sample records more than 700,000 distinct CDR3 sequences, about 45% being singletons. Each donor gave about 9.3 milliliters of peripheral blood. The sequencing input was blood. The chain couples TRBV30 to TRBJ1-2; D gene uncertain. The receptor was isolated from a man older than 75 in good health. The CDR3 coding sequence is TGTGCCTGGAGTGTACTGGGCTTAGCTAACTATGGCTACACCTTC. It codes for CAWSVLGLANYGYTF.